Below are 21 T cell receptor beta chains sequenced from a single sample in a study of PD-L1 blockade in urothelial cancer. The time point was: pretreatment peripheral blood. Assay: immunoSEQ multiplex PCR; the TCRdb copy retains only in-frame clones and omits some. This table holds about 53,000 clones, roughly 85% found once. The sequences come from PBMCs, collected around atezolizumab (anti-PD-L1) treatment. The receptors here all came from a woman aged 55 to 70 with urothelial cancer.

This clone turned up a few times. The CDR3 sequence is CASSLPTPQIRTDTQYF. CDR3 DNA sequence: TGTGCCAGCAGCTTACCGACTCCTCAGATACGTACAGATACGCAGTATTTT. The genes are TRBV5-5 and TRBJ2-3, with D unresolved. V lost 2 bases to trimming and J lost 3 bases, with 19 bases between them. CDR3 size: 17 residues. In germline, CDR1 is SGHKS, CDR2 YYEKEE (reference sequence).

The chain recombines TRBV6-1 with TRBJ2-7, with 7 nucleotides matching TRBD2. The CDR3 runs 15 residues. V shed 1 base and J 2 bases; nucleotides not matched to a gene: 5. Germline CDR1 is MNHNS and CDR2 is SASEGT. The CDR3 region is CASSEVGGSPYEQYF. CDR3 sequence (DNA): TGTGCCAGCAGTGAAGTCGGGGGGAGCCCCTACGAGCAGTACTTC.

The chain has TRBV5-4 and TRBJ2-2; 11 nucleotides line up with TRBD2. The CDR3 covers 16 residues. The V gene's germline CDR1 is SGHNT and CDR2 YYREEE (reference sequence). The V segment lost 3 bases and the J segment 1 base; nucleotides outside the gene matches: 2. CDR3 region: CASSSLAGGNTGELFF. CDR3 coding DNA: TGTGCCAGCAGCTCGCTAGCGGGAGGGAACACCGGGGAGCTGTTTTTT.

The J gene is TRBJ2-4, the V gene TRBV7-9; D unclear. The germline CDR1 and CDR2 sequences are SEHNR and FQNEAQ (reference sequence). The CDR3 has 16 residues. The germline V and J ends were trimmed by 5 bases and 7 bases, with 21 bases remaining between them. The CDR3 protein is CASSLHLGSPENIQYF. The CDR3 nucleotides are TGTGCCAGCAGCCTCCACCTCGGGTCACCCGAGAACATTCAGTACTTC.

The sample holds a few counts of this clone. The gene calls are TRBV11-2 and TRBJ1-4; no reliable D call. Per the germline V gene, CDR1 is SGHAT and CDR2 is FQNNGV. V lost 0 bases to trimming and J lost 11 bases, with 13 bases between them. The CDR3 covers 14 residues. CDR3 sequence: CASSLDPSLRKLFF. In DNA form, the CDR3 reads TGTGCCAGCAGCTTAGACCCCTCGCTACGGAAACTGTTTTTT.

Comments on this clone: Other DNA sequences in this sample translate to the same CDR3. The J gene is TRBJ2-7, the V gene TRBV6-5, with 11 positions matching TRBD1. The germline gives CDR1 MNHEY, CDR2 SVGAGI. The V segment lost 2 bases and the J segment 2 bases; nucleotides outside the gene matches: 5. The CDR3 runs 16 residues. In nucleotides, the CDR3 is TGTGCCAGCAGTTACGGTGGGACAGGGGGGACCTACGAGCAGTACTTC. Encoded protein: CASSYGGTGGTYEQYF.

The rearrangement uses TRBV27 and TRBJ2-7; perhaps TRBD1 as D (5 bases). This CDR3 comprises 15 residues. V was shortened by 6 bases and J by 0 bases, with 15 bases between the two germline ends. Germline-derived CDR1 and CDR2 are MNHEY and SMNVEV (reference sequence). The CDR3 DNA sequence: TGTGCCAGCAGAGTGATAACAGGAAGCTCCTACGAGCAGTACTTC. Encoded protein: CASRVITGSSYEQYF.

The chain is built from TRBV4-3 and TRBJ2-3; D possibly corresponds to TRBD2 (5 bases). Trimming removed 0 bases from V and 5 bases from J, with 9 bases in between. CDR1 LGHNA and CDR2 YSLEER come from the germline V gene. The CDR3 runs 14 residues. CDR3 DNA sequence: TGCGCCAGCAGCCAAGATTACGGGAAAGATACGCAGTATTTT. It is translated as CASSQDYGKDTQYF.

This clone occurred once. The DNA for the CDR3 is TGCGCCAGCAGCCAAGATCAAGGGGTGACATACTTCAACTATGGCTACACCTTC. Translation: CASSQDQGVTYFNYGYTF. The chain joins TRBV4-1 to TRBJ1-2, with TRBD1 as a possible D gene (5 bases). The CDR3 has 18 amino acids. Germline V gene lookup returns CDR1 MGHRA and CDR2 YSYEKL. Trimming stripped 0 bases from V and 2 bases from J, with 19 bases between.

This chain joins TRBV9 and TRBJ2-3; D unresolved. This CDR3 has 13 residues. V was cut by 0 bases and J by 8 bases, with 10 bases left in between. The germline V gene encodes CDR1 SGDLS and CDR2 YYNGEE. The CDR3 reads CASSVDVTPTQYF. The CDR3 DNA is TGTGCCAGCAGCGTAGATGTCACTCCTACGCAGTATTTT.

This sequence joins TRBV29-1 and TRBJ2-7, with a tentative D call TRBD2 (6 bases). Looked up from germline, CDR1 is SQVTM and CDR2 is ANQGSEA. With 3 bases removed from V and 1 base from J, the gap between germline ends came to 13 bases. CDR3 length: 14 amino acids. The CDR3 region is CSVDGGSGSYEQYF. CDR3 bases: TGCAGCGTTGATGGGGGGAGCGGTTCCTACGAGCAGTACTTC.

The V and J genes are TRBV18 and TRBJ1-2, with 8 bases fitting TRBD1. With V trimmed by 5 bases and J by 8 bases, 4 bases remained unmatched. This CDR3 spans 12 amino acids. Germline CDR1 is KGHSH and CDR2 is LQKENI. CDR3 sequence reads: CASSTSGGGYTF. The CDR3 DNA follows: TGTGCCAGCTCAACCTCAGGGGGCGGCTACACCTTC.

The J gene is TRBJ2-7, the V gene TRBV7-2, with TRBD2 matching over 7 bases. The CDR3 spans 15 residues. Germline V gene data show CDR1 as SGHTA and CDR2 as FQGNSA. V lost 1 base to trimming and J lost 3 bases; unmatched junction nucleotides: 6. This CDR3 reads CASSLGVAGSYEQYF. The DNA of the CDR3 is TGTGCCAGCAGCTTAGGTGTAGCGGGCAGCTACGAGCAGTACTTC.

Only a few counts were recorded for this clone. The chain has TRBV7-2 and TRBJ1-2; D is perhaps TRBD1 (5 bases). The CDR3 is 13 residues long. In germline, CDR1 is SGHTA, CDR2 FQGNSA. Trimming stripped 1 base from V and 8 bases from J, with 11 bases between. CDR3 in DNA: TGTGCCAGCAGCTTAGAGGGGTTCGGCGGCTACACCTTC. Translating it yields CASSLEGFGGYTF.

This clone was counted only a few times. V gene TRBV27 combines with J gene TRBJ1-1; the match to TRBD1 covers 8 bases. Trimming cost V 9 bases and J 7 bases; bases outside gene matches: 19. Germline loops: CDR1 MNHEY, CDR2 SMNVEV (reference sequence). The CDR3 is 16 residues long. The CDR3 DNA reads as TGTGCCAGTCGAATTTTCCAGGGGGCGCGGAAGGGTGAAGCTTTCTTT. It yields the protein CASRIFQGARKGEAFF.

This clone was counted a single time. This chain uses TRBV6-5 with TRBJ2-2, with 11 bases that match TRBD1. Germline V gene lookup returns CDR1 MNHEY and CDR2 SVGAGI. The length of the CDR3 is 15 residues. V was clipped by 4 bases and J by 3 bases; unmatched bases: 1. The CDR3 reads CASSWTGGDTGELFF. Written as DNA, the CDR3 is TGTGCCAGCAGTTGGACAGGGGGCGACACCGGGGAGCTGTTTTTT.

V is TRBV7-3 and J is TRBJ2-2; 9 nucleotides agree with TRBD1. This CDR3 is 15 amino acids long. V lost 6 bases, J lost 6 bases, and 8 bases stayed unmatched. The V gene's germline CDR1 is SGHTA and CDR2 FQGTGA. CDR3 protein: CASRSQGAGAGELFF. The CDR3 DNA reads as TGTGCCAGCAGGTCACAGGGGGCGGGGGCCGGGGAGCTGTTTTTT.

This chain joins TRBV27 and TRBJ2-7; D unresolved. CDR3 length equals 11 residues. Germline values: CDR1 MNHEY, CDR2 SMNVEV (reference sequence). The V gene lost 4 bases and the J gene lost 1 base, with 2 bases spanning the gap. In DNA, the CDR3 is TGTGCCAGCAGTTCGTCCTACGAGCAGTACTTC. It yields the protein CASSSSYEQYF.

This chain links TRBV18 with TRBJ2-5; tentatively, D is TRBD1 (6 bases). The germline V and J ends were trimmed by 3 bases and 5 bases, with 22 bases remaining between them. The germline gives CDR1 KGHSH, CDR2 LQKENI. The CDR3 length is 17 residues. The CDR3 DNA follows: TGTGCCAGCTCACCCCAAACGGGTACACAGGGATGGGAGACCCAGTACTTC. It yields the protein CASSPQTGTQGWETQYF.

The rearrangement links TRBV6-4 to TRBJ2-1; 9 bases line up with TRBD2. Looked up from germline, CDR1 is MRHNA and CDR2 is SNTAGT. V dropped 0 bases and J dropped 3; count of bases not matched to a gene: 3. The CDR3 runs 16 residues. DNA for the CDR3: TGTGCCAGCAGTGACTCGGCTAGCGGGGACTACAATGAGCAGTTCTTC. Its protein is CASSDSASGDYNEQFF.

The rearrangement uses TRBV7-9 and TRBJ1-2; the match to TRBD1 covers 8 bases. With 6 bases clipped from V and 4 bases from J, the junction kept 7 bases outside the gene matches. This CDR3 contains 14 residues. CDR1 is SEHNR, CDR2 FQNEAQ, per germline (reference sequence). For the CDR3, the DNA is TGTGCCAGCAGGGAACGGCAGGGGGCCTATGGCTACACCTTC. Residues: CASRERQGAYGYTF.